This TCR beta chain stems from a study of human T cells and chemical hapten exposure. CDR1 and CDR2 from the germline V gene are SNHLY and FYNNEI. V was shortened by 5 bases and J by 1 base, with 11 bases between the two germline ends. CDR3 length equals 14 residues. Time point denoted: patch test 1, 2 weeks after DPC sensitization. Noted treatment: therapeutic diphenylcyclopropenone sensitization with weekly scalp DPC. TCRdb fed the RACE reads into MiXCR, producing one record per CDR3 protein. This sample has a few hundred thousand distinct CDR3 sequences, with nearly 5% found just once. V gene TRBV2 combines with J gene TRBJ1-1, with D unresolved. The sequence derives from a woman aged 50 to 60 with alopecia areata. Some clones in this sample may be carry-over from other donors' samples. The sequences come from whole blood, collected in connection with sensitization to the hapten diphenylcyclopropenone (DPC). The CDR3 nucleotides read TGTGCCAGCAGTCGTTCGGCCCCGAACACTGAAGCTTTCTTT. Its protein product is CASSRSAPNTEAFF.